This T cell receptor beta chain stems from a study of T cells in Graves' hyperthyroidism and ophthalmopathy (dated by TCRdb to the late 2010s). As for the study more broadly: Peripheral blood samples were taken at the time of initial diagnosis, prior to any treatment. Prospective prediction of ophthalmopathy was tested in an independent validation cohort consisting of 18 to 20 hyperthyroidism patients and approximately 16 patients who later progressed to ophthalmopathy. Following sampling, methimazole starting at 30 mg daily was given to hyperthyroidism patients, and high-dose intravenous methylprednisolone was given to ophthalmopathy patients. The roughly 90 discovery patients were divided at random into training and test sets in a 7:3 ratio. According to the paper, TCR Vbeta CDR3 sequencing was carried out on about 140 peripheral blood samples, which came from under 50 ophthalmopathy, roughly 75 hyperthyroidism and 17 progressor patients. In more than 5 Graves' hyperthyroidism patients, the study also compared T-cell repertoires from thyroid tissue with T-cell repertoires from blood. To identify TCR V-J signatures that set the groups apart, the researchers used a discovery cohort of about a hundred patients, made up of 40 to 45 with Graves' ophthalmopathy and about 59 with stable Graves' hyperthyroidism.

The TCR beta CDR3 regions were amplified from the RNA transcripts. The TCR CDR3 was subjected to a first round of RT-PCR using the HTBI primer set and the Qiagen OneStep RT-PCR kit. A second multiplex PCR round built the libraries, followed by size selection and purification. Paired-end sequencing of the libraries was performed with 100 bp reads on an Illumina HiSeq2000. In the original analysis: Raw data were processed with SOAPnuke, discarding reads with adapters, uncalled bases, mean Phred below 15, or no exact constant-primer or identifier match. COPE v1.2.5 was used to merge the high-quality paired reads, and each unique nucleotide sequence was defined as a clonotype. MiTCR v1.1 was used to align the clonotypes against IMGT TRBV, TRBD and TRBJ reference segments. Only V-J combinations with frequency above 0.0001, covering about 99% of repertoires, were analysed. The TCS score was defined as the ratio of F50 (clonal expansion) to E x V (chaos), calculated using BLOSUM62-based TCRdist between CDR3 peptides within each V-J. Welch's t-statistics and random forest reduced around 550 V-J features to 13, which were used in a naive Bayes classifier (R e1071). TCRdb passed the public sequencing reads through fastp at Q25 and MiXCR, retaining productive beta sequences. Rows with a matching CDR3 protein are joined into one entry that keeps the most common DNA and genes. The V and J calls and clone size come from TCRdb's table, not from the authors' own analysis. Within this sample are about 600,000 distinct CDR3 sequences, with approximately 15% of them counted one time only. The ten most abundant clones make up approximately 12% of the sample.

Ophthalmopathy patients had moderately to severely active disease, Clinical Activity Score of at least 3, NOSPECS grade of at least 4, and duration under 3 months. Any patient with an uncontrolled infection, another autoimmune disease, pregnancy or lactation was excluded. Diagnoses were established on the basis of clinical symptoms, serum thyroxine and TRAb, thyroid ultrasound, and orbital computed tomography. PBMCs were isolated from approximately 10 ml of fresh peripheral blood by Ficoll-Paque density gradient centrifugation. Total RNA was extracted using Trizol reagent, and RNA quality was assessed on an Agilent 2100 Bioanalyzer. Results and caveats for the whole study, not just this receptor: A 13 V-J signature model separated ophthalmopathy from stable hyperthyroidism, with approximately 87% sensitivity and roughly 84% specificity in cross-validation and 80%/75% in testing. During validation, the model predicted progression to ophthalmopathy a median of around 6 months ahead of onset, with roughly 65% sensitivity and 72% to 85% specificity. No statistical method was used to set the sample size in advance, and investigators knew the group allocation. Most expanded thyroid clonotypes (frequency above 0.001) were also detected in blood, suggesting blood repertoires may reflect thyroid immune responses.

Reading from cysteine to phenylalanine, the CDR3 counts 13 amino acids. The sequence is cut down to CDR3 DNA, 39 bases in frame from base 1. V gives up 3 bases and J gives up 2 bases, and the segment between their germline ends measures 7 bases. CDR1 and CDR2 were assigned from the germline V gene as LGHNT and FRNRAP. This clonotype was counted at least ten times. What this receptor recognizes is not known. Base-call qualities are not available, and no considerably larger clone is one nucleotide away. Sequencing used blood. The chain is assembled from TRBV12-5 and TRBJ1-1, and possibly TRBD1, on 6 matching bases. The receptor comes from a woman in her 50s with Graves' ophthalmopathy. The base sequence is TGTGCTAGTGGTTTACAGGGAAACACTGAAGCTTTCTTT. Its translation is CASGLQGNTEAFF.